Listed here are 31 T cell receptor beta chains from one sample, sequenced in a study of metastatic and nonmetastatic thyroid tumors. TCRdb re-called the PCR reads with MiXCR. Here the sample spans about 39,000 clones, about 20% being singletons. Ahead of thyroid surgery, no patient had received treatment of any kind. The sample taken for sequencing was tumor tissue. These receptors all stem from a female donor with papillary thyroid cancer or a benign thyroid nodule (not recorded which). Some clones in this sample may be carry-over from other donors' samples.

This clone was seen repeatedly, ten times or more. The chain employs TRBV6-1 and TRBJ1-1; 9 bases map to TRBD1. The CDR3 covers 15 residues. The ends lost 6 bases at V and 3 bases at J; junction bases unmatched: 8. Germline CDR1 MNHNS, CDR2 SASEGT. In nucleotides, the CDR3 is TGTGCCAGCAGATTCCGCCGGACAGGGGACACTGAAGCTTTCTTT. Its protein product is CASRFRRTGDTEAFF.

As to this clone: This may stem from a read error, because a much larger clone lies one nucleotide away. This CDR3 is CSARDALMNTEAFF. The CDR3 DNA reads TGCAGTGCTAGAGATGCACTGATGAACACTGAAGCTTTCTTT. The chain has TRBV20-1 and TRBJ1-1; D not resolved. This CDR3 has 14 amino acids. CDR1 and CDR2 from the germline V gene are DFQATT and SNEGSKA (reference sequence). The V end was cut by 0 bases, the J end by 0 bases, with 8 bases between.

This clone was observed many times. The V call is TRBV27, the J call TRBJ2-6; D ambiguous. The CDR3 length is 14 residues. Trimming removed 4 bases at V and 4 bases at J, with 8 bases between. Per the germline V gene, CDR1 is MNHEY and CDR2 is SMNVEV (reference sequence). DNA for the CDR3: TGTGCCAGCAGTTCACGGGTCGGGGCCAACGTCCTGACTTTC. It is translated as CASSSRVGANVLTF. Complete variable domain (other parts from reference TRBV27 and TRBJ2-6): EAQVTQNPRYLITVTGKKLTVTCSQNMNHEYMSWYRQDPGLGLRQIYYSMNVEVTDKGDVPEGYKVSRKEKRNFPLILESPSPNQTSLYFCASSSRVGANVLTFGAGSRLTVL.

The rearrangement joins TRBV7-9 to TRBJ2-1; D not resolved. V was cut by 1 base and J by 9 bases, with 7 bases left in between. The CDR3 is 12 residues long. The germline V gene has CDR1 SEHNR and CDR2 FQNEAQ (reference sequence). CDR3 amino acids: CASSLVGGEQFF. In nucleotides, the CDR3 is TGTGCCAGCAGCTTAGTTGGCGGTGAGCAGTTCTTC.

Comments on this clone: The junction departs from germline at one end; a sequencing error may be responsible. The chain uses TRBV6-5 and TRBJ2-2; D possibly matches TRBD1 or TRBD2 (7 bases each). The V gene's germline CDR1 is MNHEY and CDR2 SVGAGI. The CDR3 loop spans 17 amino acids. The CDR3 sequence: CASSYTQGEGGTGELSF. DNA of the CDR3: TGTGCCAGCAGTTACACCCAGGGGGAGGGGGGCACCGGGGAGCTGTCTTTT.

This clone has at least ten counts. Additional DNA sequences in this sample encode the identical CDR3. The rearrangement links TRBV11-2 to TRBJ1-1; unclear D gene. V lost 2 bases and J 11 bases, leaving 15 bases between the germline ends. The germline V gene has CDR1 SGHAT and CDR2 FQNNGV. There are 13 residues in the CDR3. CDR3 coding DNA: TGTGCCAGCAGCTTAATTATTCGGGGAGGTGCTTTCTTT. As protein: CASSLIIRGGAFF. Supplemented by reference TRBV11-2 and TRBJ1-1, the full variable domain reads EAGVAQSPRYKIIEKRQSVAFWCNPISGHATLYWYQQILGQGPKLLIQFQNNGVVDDSQLPKDRFSAERLKGVDSTLKIQPAKLEDSAVYLCASSLIIRGGAFFGQGTRLTVV.

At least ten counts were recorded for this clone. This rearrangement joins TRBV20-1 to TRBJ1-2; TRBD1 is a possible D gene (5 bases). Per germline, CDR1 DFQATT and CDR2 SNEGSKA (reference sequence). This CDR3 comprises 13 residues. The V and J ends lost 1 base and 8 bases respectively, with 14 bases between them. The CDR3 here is CSARAGQVGGYTF. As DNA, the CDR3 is TGCAGTGCTAGAGCAGGGCAAGTCGGGGGCTACACCTTC.

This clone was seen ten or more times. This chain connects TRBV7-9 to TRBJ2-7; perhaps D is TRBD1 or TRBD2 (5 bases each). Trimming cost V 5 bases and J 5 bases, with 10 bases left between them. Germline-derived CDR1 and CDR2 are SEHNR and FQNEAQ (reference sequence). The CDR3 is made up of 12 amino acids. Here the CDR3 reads CASSPQGDEQYF. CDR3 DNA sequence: TGTGCCAGCAGCCCCCAGGGAGACGAGCAGTACTTC.

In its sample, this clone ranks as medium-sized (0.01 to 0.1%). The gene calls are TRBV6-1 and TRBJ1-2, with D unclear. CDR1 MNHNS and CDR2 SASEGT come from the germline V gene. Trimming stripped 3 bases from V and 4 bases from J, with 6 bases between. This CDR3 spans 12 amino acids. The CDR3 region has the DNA TGTGCCAGCAGTGATTGGTTCTATGGCTACACCTTC. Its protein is CASSDWFYGYTF.

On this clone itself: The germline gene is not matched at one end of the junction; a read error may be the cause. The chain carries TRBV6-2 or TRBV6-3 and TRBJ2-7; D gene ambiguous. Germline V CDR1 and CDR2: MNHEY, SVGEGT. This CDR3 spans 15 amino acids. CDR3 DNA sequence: TGTGCCAGCAGTTCTATACTGTCTCCAACTTACGGGCAGTACTTC. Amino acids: CASSSILSPTYGQYF.

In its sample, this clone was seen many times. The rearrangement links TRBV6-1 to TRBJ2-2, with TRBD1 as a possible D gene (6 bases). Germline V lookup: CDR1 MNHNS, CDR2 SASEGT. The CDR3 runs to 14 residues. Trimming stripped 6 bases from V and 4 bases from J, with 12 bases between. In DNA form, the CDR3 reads TGTGCCAGCAGAAACAGGGACGGCACCGGGGAGCTGTTTTTT. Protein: CASRNRDGTGELFF.

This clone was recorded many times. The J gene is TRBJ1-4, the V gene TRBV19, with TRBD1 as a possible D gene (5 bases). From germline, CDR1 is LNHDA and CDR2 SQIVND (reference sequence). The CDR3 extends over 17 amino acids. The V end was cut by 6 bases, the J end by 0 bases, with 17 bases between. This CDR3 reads CASSPGPKVATNEKLFF. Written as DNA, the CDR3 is TGTGCCAGTAGCCCGGGACCAAAAGTTGCAACTAATGAAAAACTGTTTTTT.

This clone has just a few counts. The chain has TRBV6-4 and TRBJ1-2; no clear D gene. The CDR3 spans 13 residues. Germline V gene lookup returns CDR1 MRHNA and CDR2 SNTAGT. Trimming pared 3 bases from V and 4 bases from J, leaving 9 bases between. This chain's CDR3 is CASSEGPSYGYTF. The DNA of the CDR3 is TGTGCCAGCAGTGAAGGACCCAGCTATGGCTACACCTTC.

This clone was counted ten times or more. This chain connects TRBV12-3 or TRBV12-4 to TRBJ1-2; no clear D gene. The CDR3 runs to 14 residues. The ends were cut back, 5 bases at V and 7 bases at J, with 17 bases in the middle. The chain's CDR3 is CASSQDLSKGGYTF. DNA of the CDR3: TGTGCCAGCAGTCAGGACCTATCAAAGGGTGGCTACACCTTC.

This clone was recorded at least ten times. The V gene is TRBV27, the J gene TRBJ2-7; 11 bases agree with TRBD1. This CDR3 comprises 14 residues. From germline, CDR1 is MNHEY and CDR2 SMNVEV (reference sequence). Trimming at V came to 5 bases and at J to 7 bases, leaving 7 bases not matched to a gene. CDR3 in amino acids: CASSRTGTGGEQYF. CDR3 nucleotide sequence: TGTGCCAGCAGTCGAACCGGGACAGGGGGGGAGCAGTACTTC.

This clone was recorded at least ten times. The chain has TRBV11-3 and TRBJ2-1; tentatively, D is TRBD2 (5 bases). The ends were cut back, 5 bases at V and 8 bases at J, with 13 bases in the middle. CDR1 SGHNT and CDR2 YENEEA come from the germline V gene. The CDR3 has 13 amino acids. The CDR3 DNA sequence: TGTGCCAGCAGCCGCCTAGCCAAGGATGAGCAGTTCTTC. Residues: CASSRLAKDEQFF.

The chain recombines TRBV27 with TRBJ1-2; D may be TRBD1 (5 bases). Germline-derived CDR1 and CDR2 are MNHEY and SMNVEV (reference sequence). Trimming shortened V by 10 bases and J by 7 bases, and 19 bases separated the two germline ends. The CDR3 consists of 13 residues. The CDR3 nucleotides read TGTGCCACCCTGTACAGTGTAAGGGGTGGCTACACCTTC. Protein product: CATLYSVRGGYTF.

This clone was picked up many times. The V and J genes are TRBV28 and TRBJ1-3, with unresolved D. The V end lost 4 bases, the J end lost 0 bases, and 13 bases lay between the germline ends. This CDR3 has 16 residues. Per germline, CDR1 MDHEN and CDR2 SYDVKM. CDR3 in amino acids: CASSSLGESSGNTIYF. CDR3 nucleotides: TGTGCCAGCAGTTCCCTTGGGGAGAGCTCTGGAAACACCATATATTTT.

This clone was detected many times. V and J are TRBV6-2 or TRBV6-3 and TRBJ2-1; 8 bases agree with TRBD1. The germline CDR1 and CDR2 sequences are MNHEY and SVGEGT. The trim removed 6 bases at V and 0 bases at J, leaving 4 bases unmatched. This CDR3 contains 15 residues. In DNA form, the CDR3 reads TGTGCCAGCAGGAGACAGGGGCCCTCCTACAATGAGCAGTTCTTC. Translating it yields CASRRQGPSYNEQFF.

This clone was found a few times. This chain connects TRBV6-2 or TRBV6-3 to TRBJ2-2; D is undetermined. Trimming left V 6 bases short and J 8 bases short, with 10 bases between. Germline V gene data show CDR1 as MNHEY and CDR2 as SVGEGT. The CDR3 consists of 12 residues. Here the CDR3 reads CASSRVSGELFF. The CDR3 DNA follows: TGTGCCAGCAGCCGTGTATCTGGGGAGCTGTTTTTT.

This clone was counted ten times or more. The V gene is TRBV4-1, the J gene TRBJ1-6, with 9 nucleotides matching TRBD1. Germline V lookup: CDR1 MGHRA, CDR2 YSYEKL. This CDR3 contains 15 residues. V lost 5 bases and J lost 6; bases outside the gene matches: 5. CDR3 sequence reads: CASSFTGQGNSPLHF. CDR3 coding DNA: TGCGCCAGCAGCTTCACGGGACAGGGTAATTCACCCCTCCACTTT.

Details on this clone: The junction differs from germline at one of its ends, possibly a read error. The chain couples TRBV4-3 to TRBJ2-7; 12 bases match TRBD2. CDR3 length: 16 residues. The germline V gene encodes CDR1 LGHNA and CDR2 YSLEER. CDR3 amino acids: CAGSHSSGGETCEQYF. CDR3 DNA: TGCGCCGGCAGCCATTCTAGCGGGGGGGAGACCTGCGAGCAGTACTTC.

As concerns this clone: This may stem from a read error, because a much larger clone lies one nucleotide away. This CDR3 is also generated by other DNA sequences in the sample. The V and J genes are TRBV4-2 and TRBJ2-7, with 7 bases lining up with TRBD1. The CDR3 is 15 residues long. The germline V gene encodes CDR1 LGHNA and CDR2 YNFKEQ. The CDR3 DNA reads TGTGCCAGTAGCCGAACCGGGACAGACGCTTACGAGCAGTATTTC. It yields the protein CASSRTGTDAYEQYF.

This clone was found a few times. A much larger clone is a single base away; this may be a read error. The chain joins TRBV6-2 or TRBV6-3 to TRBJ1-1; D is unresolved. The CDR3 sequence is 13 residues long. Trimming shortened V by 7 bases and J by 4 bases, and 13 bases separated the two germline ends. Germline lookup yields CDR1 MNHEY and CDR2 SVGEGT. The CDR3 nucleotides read TGTGCCAGCATCCCAGTGGTGGTCACTGAAGCTTTCTTT. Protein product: CASIPVVVTEAFF.

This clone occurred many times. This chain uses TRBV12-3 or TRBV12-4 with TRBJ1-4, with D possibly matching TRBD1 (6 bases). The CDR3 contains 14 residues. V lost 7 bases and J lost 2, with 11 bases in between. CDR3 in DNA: TGTGCCAGCACCCAGAGGGGGACTAATGAAAAACTGTTTTTT. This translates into CASTQRGTNEKLFF.

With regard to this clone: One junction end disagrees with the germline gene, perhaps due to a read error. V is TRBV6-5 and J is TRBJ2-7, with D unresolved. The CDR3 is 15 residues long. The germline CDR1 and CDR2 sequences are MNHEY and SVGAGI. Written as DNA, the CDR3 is TGTGCCAGAAGTTACTCCTCGACTTCCCCCTACGAGCAGTACTTC. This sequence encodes CARSYSSTSPYEQYF.

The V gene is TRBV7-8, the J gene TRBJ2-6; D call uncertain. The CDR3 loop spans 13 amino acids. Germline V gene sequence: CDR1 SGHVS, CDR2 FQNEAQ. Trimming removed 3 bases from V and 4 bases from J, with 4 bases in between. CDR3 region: CASSFGGANVLTF. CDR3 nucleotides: TGTGCCAGCAGCTTCGGGGGGGCCAACGTCCTGACTTTC. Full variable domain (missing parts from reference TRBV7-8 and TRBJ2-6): GAGVSQSPRYKVAKRGQDVALRCDPISGHVSLFWYQQALGQGPEFLTYFQNEAQLDKSGLPSDRFFAERPEGSVSTLKIQRTQQEDSAVYLCASSFGGANVLTFGAGSRLTVL.

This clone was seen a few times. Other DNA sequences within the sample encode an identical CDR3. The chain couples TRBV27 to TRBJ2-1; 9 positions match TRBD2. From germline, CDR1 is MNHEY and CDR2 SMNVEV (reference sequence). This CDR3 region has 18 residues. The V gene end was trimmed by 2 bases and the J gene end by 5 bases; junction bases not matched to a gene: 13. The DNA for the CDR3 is TGTGCCAGCAGTTTACCCCTACGGCTAGCGGGGACTCACAATGAGCAGTTCTTC. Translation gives CASSLPLRLAGTHNEQFF.

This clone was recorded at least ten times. The CDR3 region is CSASLAKNIQYF. The CDR3 nucleotides read TGCAGTGCTAGCTTAGCCAAAAACATTCAGTACTTC. The chain uses TRBV20-1 and TRBJ2-4; D unclear. V gave up 3 bases and J gave up 0 bases, with 3 bases separating them. Germline CDR1 reads DFQATT; CDR2 reads SNEGSKA (reference sequence). This CDR3 region has 12 residues.

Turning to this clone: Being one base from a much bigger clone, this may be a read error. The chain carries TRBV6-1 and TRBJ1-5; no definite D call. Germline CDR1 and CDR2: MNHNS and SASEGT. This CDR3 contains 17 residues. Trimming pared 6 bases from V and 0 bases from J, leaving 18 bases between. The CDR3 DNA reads TGTGCCAGCAGGAACTCCTGGCATAGTAATAGCAATCAGCCCCAGCATTTT. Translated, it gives CASRNSWHSNSNQPQHF.

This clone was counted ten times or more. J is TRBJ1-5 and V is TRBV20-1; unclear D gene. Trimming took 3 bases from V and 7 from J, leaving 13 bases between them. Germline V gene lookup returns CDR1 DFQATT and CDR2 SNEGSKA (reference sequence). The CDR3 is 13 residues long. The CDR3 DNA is TGCAGTGCTAGTGAATTTGGATGGCAGCCCCAGCATTTT. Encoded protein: CSASEFGWQPQHF.